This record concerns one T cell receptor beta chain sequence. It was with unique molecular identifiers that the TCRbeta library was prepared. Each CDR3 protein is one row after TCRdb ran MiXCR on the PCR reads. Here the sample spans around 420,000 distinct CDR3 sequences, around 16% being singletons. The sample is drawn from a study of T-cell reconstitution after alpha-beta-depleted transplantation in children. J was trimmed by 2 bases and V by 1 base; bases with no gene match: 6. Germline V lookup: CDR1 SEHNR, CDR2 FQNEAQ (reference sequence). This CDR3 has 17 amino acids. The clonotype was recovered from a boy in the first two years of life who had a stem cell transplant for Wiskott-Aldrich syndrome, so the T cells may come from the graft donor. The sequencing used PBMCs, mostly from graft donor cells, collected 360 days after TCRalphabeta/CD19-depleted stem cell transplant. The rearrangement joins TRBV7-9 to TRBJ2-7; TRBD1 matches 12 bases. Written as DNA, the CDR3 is TGTGCCAGCAGCTTAGGCATGGGGACAGGGGGCACCTACGAGCAGTACTTC. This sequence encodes CASSLGMGTGGTYEQYF. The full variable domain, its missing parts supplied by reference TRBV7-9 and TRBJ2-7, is DTGVSQNPRHKITKRGQNVTFRCDPISEHNRLYWYRQTLGQGPEFLTYFQNEAQLEKSRLLSDRFSAERPKGSFSTLEIQRTEQGDSAMYLCASSLGMGTGGTYEQYFGPGTRLTVT.